The clone carrying this TCR beta chain was seen a handful of times. Its specificity is not known. Deletions cut 0 bases from V and 3 bases from J, with 15 bases between. The germline V gene encodes CDR1 MNHEY and CDR2 SVGEGT. CDR3 length: 16 amino acids. The data were obtained in a study of T-cell reconstitution after alpha-beta-depleted transplantation in children. Study outcomes and limitations: By about two months after transplant, alpha-beta T cells reportedly arose from several hundred graft clones that had expanded. Surviving recipient T cells and thymic progenitors underlay high day-60 TCRbeta diversity in some patients.

Using unique molecular identifiers, the investigators prepared the TCRbeta library. TCRdb ran MiXCR on the PCR reads and lists one entry per CDR3 protein. The table has approximately 800,000 distinct CDR3 sequences, approximately 15% seen once. The receptor comes from a male patient aged 10 to 17 who had a stem cell transplant for acute lymphoblastic leukemia, so the T cells may come from the graft donor. The J gene is TRBJ2-7, the V gene TRBV6-2 or TRBV6-3; TRBD1 is a possible D gene (7 bases). The starting material was PBMCs, mostly from graft donor cells, obtained 360 days after TCRalphabeta/CD19-depleted stem cell transplant. CDR3 sequence (DNA): TGTGCCAGCAGTTACTCGTGGACAGGAGGGGGCTACGAGCAGTACTTC. It translates to CASSYSWTGGGYEQYF.